One T cell receptor beta chain is described in this entry. The data were taken from a study of blood T cell repertoires in COVID-19. Study-level information: In each case, the material was cDNA or gDNA derived from T cells, B-cell-depleted T cells, or PBMCs.

Original handling: Counts of nucleated cells, estimated from reference gene primer amplification, were obtained. The repertoire was sequenced with immunoSEQ multiplex PCR; TCRdb's copy has only in-frame clones and lacks some. V, J and clone size reflect that table, while D and trimming were determined from the DNA. The sample has almost 100,000 clones; approximately 86% are singletons. The sequencing input was peripheral blood. This clonotype was sampled from a man in his fifties with acute or convalescent COVID-19.

The CDR3 DNA is TGTGCCAGCAACCGGCGGTCCATCAGGGTCGCGAACACCGGGGAGCTGTTTTTT. This sequence encodes CASNRRSIRVANTGELFF. This chain connects TRBV27 to TRBJ2-2, with D perhaps matching TRBD1 (5 bases). The CDR3 contains 18 residues. Germline CDR1 is MNHEY and CDR2 is SMNVEV (reference sequence). The V end was cut by 7 bases, the J end by 0 bases, with 21 bases between.